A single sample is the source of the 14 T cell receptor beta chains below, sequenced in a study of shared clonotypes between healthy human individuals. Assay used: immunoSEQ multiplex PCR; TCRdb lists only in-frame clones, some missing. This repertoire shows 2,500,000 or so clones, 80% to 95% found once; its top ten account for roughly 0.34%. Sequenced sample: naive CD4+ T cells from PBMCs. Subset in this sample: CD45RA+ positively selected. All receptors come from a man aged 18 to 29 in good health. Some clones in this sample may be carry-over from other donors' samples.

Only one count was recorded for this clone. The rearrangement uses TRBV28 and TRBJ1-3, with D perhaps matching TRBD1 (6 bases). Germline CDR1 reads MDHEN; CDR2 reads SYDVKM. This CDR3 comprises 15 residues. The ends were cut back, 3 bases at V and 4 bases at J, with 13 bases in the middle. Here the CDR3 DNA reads TGTGCCAGCAGTTTCGGGGGGGCGAGGGGAAACACCATATATTTT. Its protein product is CASSFGGARGNTIYF.

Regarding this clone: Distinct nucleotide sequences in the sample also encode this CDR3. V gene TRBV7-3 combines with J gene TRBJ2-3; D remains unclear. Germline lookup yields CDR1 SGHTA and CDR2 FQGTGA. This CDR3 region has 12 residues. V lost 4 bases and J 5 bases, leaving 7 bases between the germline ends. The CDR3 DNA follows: TGTGCCAGCAGCTCCAGACGAGATACGCAGTATTTT. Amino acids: CASSSRRDTQYF.

CDR3 in amino acids: CAWSENLRNQPQHF. For the CDR3, the DNA is TGTGCCTGGAGTGAGAACCTGCGGAACCAGCCCCAGCATTTT. The chain combines TRBV30 with TRBJ1-5; D gene ambiguous. Trimming took 1 base from V and 7 from J, leaving 14 bases between them. This CDR3 is built from 14 residues. Germline-derived CDR1 and CDR2 are GTSNPN and SVGIG (reference sequence).

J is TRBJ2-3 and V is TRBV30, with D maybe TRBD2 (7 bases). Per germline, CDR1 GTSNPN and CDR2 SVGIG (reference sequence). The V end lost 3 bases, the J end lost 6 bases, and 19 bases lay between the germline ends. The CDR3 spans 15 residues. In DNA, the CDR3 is TGTGCCTGGAGCCCGGGGGCGGGAGCGATGGATACGCAGTATTTT. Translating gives CAWSPGAGAMDTQYF.

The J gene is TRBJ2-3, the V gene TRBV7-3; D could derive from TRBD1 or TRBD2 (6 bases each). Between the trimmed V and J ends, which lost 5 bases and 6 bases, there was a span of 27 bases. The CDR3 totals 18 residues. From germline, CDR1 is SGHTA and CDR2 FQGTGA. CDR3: CASSPPNQGGGGTDTQYF. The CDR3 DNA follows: TGTGCCAGCAGCCCTCCCAATCAGGGTGGAGGGGGGACCGATACGCAGTATTTT.

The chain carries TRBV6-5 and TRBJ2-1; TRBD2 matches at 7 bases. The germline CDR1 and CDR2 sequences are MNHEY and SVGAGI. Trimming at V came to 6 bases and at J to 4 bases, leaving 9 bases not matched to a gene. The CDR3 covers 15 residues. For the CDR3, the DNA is TGTGCCAGCAGAATTGGGGGGGGGACGTACAATGAGCAGTTCTTC. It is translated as CASRIGGGTYNEQFF.

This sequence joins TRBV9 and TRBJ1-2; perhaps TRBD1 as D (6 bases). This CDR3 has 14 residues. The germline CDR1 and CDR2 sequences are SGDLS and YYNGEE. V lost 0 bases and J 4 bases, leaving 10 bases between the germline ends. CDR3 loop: CASSVGTVGYGYTF. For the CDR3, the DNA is TGTGCCAGCAGCGTAGGGACAGTAGGCTATGGCTACACCTTC.

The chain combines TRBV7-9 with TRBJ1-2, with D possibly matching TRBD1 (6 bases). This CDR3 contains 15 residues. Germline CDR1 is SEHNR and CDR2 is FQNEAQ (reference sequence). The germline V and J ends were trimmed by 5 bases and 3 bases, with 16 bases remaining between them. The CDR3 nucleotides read TGTGCCAGCAGCCACCACCGGACAGCCGACTATGGCTACACCTTC. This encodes CASSHHRTADYGYTF.

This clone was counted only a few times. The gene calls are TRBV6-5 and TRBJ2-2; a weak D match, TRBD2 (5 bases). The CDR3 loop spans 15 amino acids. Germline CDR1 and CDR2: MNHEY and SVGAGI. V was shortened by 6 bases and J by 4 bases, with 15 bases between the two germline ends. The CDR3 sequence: CASRTTRVGTGELFF. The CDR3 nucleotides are TGTGCCAGCAGGACCACGCGGGTAGGCACCGGGGAGCTGTTTTTT.

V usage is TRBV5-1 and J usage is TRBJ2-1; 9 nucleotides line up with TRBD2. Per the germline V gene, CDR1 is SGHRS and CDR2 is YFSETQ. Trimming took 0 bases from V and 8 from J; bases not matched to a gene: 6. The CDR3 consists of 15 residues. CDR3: CASSLAWGGGDEQFF. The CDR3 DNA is TGCGCCAGCAGCTTGGCCTGGGGCGGGGGGGATGAGCAGTTCTTC.

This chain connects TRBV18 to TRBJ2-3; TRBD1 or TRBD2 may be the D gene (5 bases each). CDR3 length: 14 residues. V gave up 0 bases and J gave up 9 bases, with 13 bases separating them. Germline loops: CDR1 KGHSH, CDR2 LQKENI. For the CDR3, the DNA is TGTGCCAGCTCACCACCGGGACCGGGATACACGCAGTATTTT. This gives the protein CASSPPGPGYTQYF.

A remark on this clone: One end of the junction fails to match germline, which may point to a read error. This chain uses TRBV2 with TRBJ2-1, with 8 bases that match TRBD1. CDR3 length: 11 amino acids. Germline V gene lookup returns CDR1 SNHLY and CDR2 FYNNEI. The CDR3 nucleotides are TGTGCCAGCAGTGAGTCGACAGGGGTGATCTTC. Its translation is CASSESTGVIF.

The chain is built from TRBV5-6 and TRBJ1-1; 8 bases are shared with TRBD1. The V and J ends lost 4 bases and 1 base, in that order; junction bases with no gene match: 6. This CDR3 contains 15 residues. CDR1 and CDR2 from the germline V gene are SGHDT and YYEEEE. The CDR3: CASSPGQGRNTEAFF. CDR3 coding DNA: TGTGCCAGCAGCCCAGGACAGGGAAGGAACACTGAAGCTTTCTTT.

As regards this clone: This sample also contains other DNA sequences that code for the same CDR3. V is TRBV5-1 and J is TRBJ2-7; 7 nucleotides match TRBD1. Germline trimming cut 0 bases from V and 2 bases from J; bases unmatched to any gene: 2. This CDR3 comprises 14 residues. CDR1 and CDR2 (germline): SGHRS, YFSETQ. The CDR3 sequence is CASSLEQGTYEQYF. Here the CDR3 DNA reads TGCGCCAGCAGCTTGGAACAGGGGACCTACGAGCAGTACTTC.